A single sample gave rise to the 22 T cell receptor beta chains below, sequenced in a study of shared clonotypes between healthy human individuals. Clones were read by immunoSEQ multiplex PCR, and TCRdb kept only the in-frame ones, dropping some. The data hold approximately 1.1 million clones, with about 80% observed a single time. Sequenced sample: memory CD4+ T cells from PBMCs. Described subset: CD45RA-negative fraction. Receptors originate from a man aged 18-30 years in good health. Some clones in this sample may be carry-over from other donors' samples.

The chain links TRBV12-5 to TRBJ2-1, with D hard to call. V was trimmed by 6 bases and J by 6 bases, leaving 15 bases between them. The CDR3 is 14 residues long. Germline V gene lookup returns CDR1 LGHNT and CDR2 FRNRAP. The CDR3 DNA reads as TGTGCTAGTGGGACTGCCGGGCCCGTCAATGAGCAGTTCTTC. As protein: CASGTAGPVNEQFF.

This chain connects TRBV5-1 to TRBJ1-1; a possible D gene is TRBD1 (5 bases). Looked up from germline, CDR1 is SGHRS and CDR2 is YFSETQ. This CDR3 is 15 amino acids long. V was trimmed by 0 bases and J by 8 bases, leaving 17 bases between them. The CDR3 region is CASSLVQGGKREAFF. The CDR3 nucleotides are TGCGCCAGCAGCTTGGTGCAGGGAGGAAAGAGGGAAGCTTTCTTT. Together with reference TRBV5-1 and TRBJ1-1, the CDR3 gives the full variable domain: KAGVTQTPRYLIKTRGQQVTLSCSPISGHRSVSWYQQTPGQGLQFLFEYFSETQRNKGNFPGRFSGRQFSNSRSEMNVSTLELGDSALYLCASSLVQGGKREAFFGQGTRLTVV.

This chain connects TRBV28 to TRBJ2-3; tentatively, D is TRBD2 (5 bases). Trimming shortened V by 10 bases and J by 2 bases, and 22 bases separated the two germline ends. The germline CDR1 and CDR2 sequences are MDHEN and SYDVKM. CDR3 length: 16 residues. In DNA form, the CDR3 reads TGTGCCACCAGCGCTGTGGAGGTCTCCCCCACAGATACGCAGTATTTT. Translation gives CATSAVEVSPTDTQYF. The whole variable domain, remainder taken from reference TRBV28 and TRBJ2-3, is DVKVTQSSRYLVKRTGEKVFLECVQDMDHENMFWYRQDPGLGLRLIYFSYDVKMKEKGDIPEGYSVSREKKERFSLILESASTNQTSMYLCATSAVEVSPTDTQYFGPGTRLTVL.

This chain joins TRBV11-2 and TRBJ2-7; possible D gene TRBD2, 6 bases. CDR3 length equals 15 residues. Trimming pared 5 bases from V and 3 bases from J, leaving 17 bases between. Germline V gene data show CDR1 as SGHAT and CDR2 as FQNNGV. CDR3 loop: CASSLGLRGGYEQYF. The CDR3 DNA reads as TGTGCCAGCAGCCTCGGACTACGAGGAGGCTACGAGCAGTACTTC.

The V and J genes are TRBV10-1 and TRBJ2-7; D is uncertain. Per germline, CDR1 WNHNN and CDR2 SYGVQD (reference sequence). V shed 8 bases and J shed 6 bases, with 8 bases lying between them. The CDR3 is made up of 10 amino acids. CDR3 protein: CASLIVEQYF. CDR3 bases: TGCGCCAGCCTAATTGTCGAGCAGTACTTC.

About this clone itself: Other nucleotide sequences from this sample produce the same CDR3. The gene calls are TRBV6-5 and TRBJ2-1, with TRBD2 as a possible D gene (5 bases). The V and J ends lost 0 bases and 7 bases respectively, with 13 bases between them. CDR1 is MNHEY, CDR2 SVGAGI, per germline. The CDR3 sequence is 15 residues long. CDR3 amino acids: CASSYSSGRRNEQFF. The CDR3 DNA reads as TGTGCCAGCAGTTACTCGAGTGGGAGACGGAATGAGCAGTTCTTC.

The chain couples TRBV6-1 to TRBJ2-3; D possibly corresponds to TRBD1 (5 bases). This CDR3 contains 15 residues. Germline V gives CDR1 MNHNS, CDR2 SASEGT. Trimming removed 1 base at V and 7 bases at J, with 15 bases between. CDR3 residues: CASSEEDTYSNTQYF. The DNA of the CDR3 is TGTGCCAGCAGTGAAGAGGACACCTACTCCAATACGCAGTATTTT.

The chain links TRBV7-9 to TRBJ2-5; TRBD1 aligns across 7 bases. Germline V lookup: CDR1 SEHNR, CDR2 FQNEAQ (reference sequence). This CDR3 has 16 residues. The trim removed 1 base at V and 1 base at J, leaving 6 bases unmatched. The CDR3 sequence is CASSLGMTGTQETQYF. The CDR3 DNA is TGTGCCAGCAGCTTAGGAATGACAGGGACCCAAGAGACCCAGTACTTC.

This chain uses TRBV28 with TRBJ1-2; D may be TRBD1 (6 bases). CDR1 MDHEN and CDR2 SYDVKM come from the germline V gene. This CDR3 comprises 14 residues. The V end lost 2 bases, the J end lost 4 bases, and 11 bases lay between the germline ends. CDR3 region: CASSLRTDLYGYTF. The DNA of the CDR3 is TGTGCCAGCAGTTTAAGGACAGATCTCTATGGCTACACCTTC.

The chain joins TRBV14 to TRBJ2-1; D call uncertain. The V gene's germline CDR1 is SGHDN and CDR2 FVKESK. V shed 0 bases and J shed 2 bases, with 11 bases lying between them. The length of the CDR3 is 16 residues. CDR3 sequence: CASSQEPDMAYNEQFF. The CDR3 bases are TGTGCCAGCAGCCAAGAACCCGATATGGCCTACAATGAGCAGTTCTTC. Full variable domain (outside the CDR3, taken from reference TRBV14 and TRBJ2-1): EAGVTQFPSHSVIEKGQTVTLRCDPISGHDNLYWYRRVMGKEIKFLLHFVKESKQDESGMPNNRFLAERTGGTYSTLKVQPAELEDSGVYFCASSQEPDMAYNEQFFGPGTRLTVL.

The CDR3 nucleotides read TGTGCCAGTAGTATGATAGCTTCGGCCAGTGACTATGGCTACACCTTC. Protein: CASSMIASASDYGYTF. The chain recombines TRBV19 with TRBJ1-2; D is unresolved. V shed 3 bases and J shed 3 bases, with 17 bases lying between them. Germline V gene sequence: CDR1 LNHDA, CDR2 SQIVND (reference sequence). This CDR3 is built from 16 residues.

The chain recombines TRBV7-9 with TRBJ2-2; no clear D. Trimming pared 1 base from V and 4 bases from J, leaving 7 bases between. Germline lookup yields CDR1 SEHNR and CDR2 FQNEAQ (reference sequence). This CDR3 spans 14 amino acids. CDR3 DNA sequence: TGTGCCAGCAGCTTAGAGGCGCGCACCGGGGAGCTGTTTTTT. Protein product: CASSLEARTGELFF.

CDR3 amino acids: CASSRGGYGTGELFF. CDR3 DNA sequence: TGTGCCAGCAGTCGGGGGGGTTATGGCACCGGGGAGCTGTTTTTT. V and J are TRBV6-5 and TRBJ2-2, with 8 bases that match TRBD2. Germline values: CDR1 MNHEY, CDR2 SVGAGI. Germline trimming cut 5 bases from V and 4 bases from J; bases unmatched to any gene: 6. The CDR3 totals 15 residues.

The V call is TRBV19, the J call TRBJ2-3; 9 bases are a match to TRBD2. The germline CDR1 and CDR2 sequences are LNHDA and SQIVND (reference sequence). Trimming removed 4 bases from V and 4 bases from J; junction bases left unmatched: 3. The CDR3 is made up of 14 amino acids. CDR3: CASSSGRAPDTQYF. The CDR3 nucleotides read TGTGCCAGTAGTAGCGGGAGGGCCCCAGATACGCAGTATTTT.

The J gene is TRBJ2-2, the V gene TRBV4-3; perhaps TRBD2 as D (6 bases). The germline CDR1 and CDR2 sequences are LGHNA and YSLEER. The CDR3 is made up of 14 amino acids. V was trimmed by 6 bases and J by 5 bases, leaving 13 bases between them. CDR3: CASSYGLPTGELFF. CDR3 bases: TGCGCCAGCAGTTACGGACTACCTACCGGGGAGCTGTTTTTT.

Comment on this clone: Lacking the conserved final phenylalanine or tryptophan, this CDR3 likely reflects a read error. J is TRBJ1-1 and V is TRBV7-8; 8 nucleotides match TRBD1. The CDR3 runs 13 residues. The germline gives CDR1 SGHVS, CDR2 FQNEAQ. The ends lost 7 bases at V and 7 bases at J; junction bases unmatched: 8. The CDR3 region is CASNDRGKNEAFL. The CDR3 DNA follows: TGTGCCAGCAACGACAGGGGTAAGAATGAAGCTTTCCTT.

The count of this clone is one. The CDR3 spells CASTAGRAYNEQFF. CDR3 coding DNA: TGTGCCAGTACGGCCGGCAGGGCGTACAATGAGCAGTTCTTC. This chain joins TRBV19 and TRBJ2-1; D is possibly TRBD1 (5 bases). Per the germline V gene, CDR1 is LNHDA and CDR2 is SQIVND (reference sequence). This CDR3 is 14 amino acids long. Between the trimmed V and J ends, which lost 7 bases and 4 bases, there was a span of 14 bases.

This chain links TRBV28 with TRBJ1-1; perhaps TRBD1 as D (5 bases). Germline V gives CDR1 MDHEN, CDR2 SYDVKM. V was trimmed by 10 bases and J by 2 bases, leaving 11 bases between them. The CDR3 spans 12 residues. The CDR3 is CATGGGNTEAFF. The DNA of the CDR3 is TGTGCCACCGGGGGGGGTAACACTGAAGCTTTCTTT.

The chain uses TRBV27 and TRBJ1-5, with D uncertain. Germline CDR1 is MNHEY and CDR2 is SMNVEV (reference sequence). Trimming removed 6 bases at V and 0 bases at J, with 21 bases between. The CDR3 consists of 18 residues. In nucleotides, the CDR3 is TGTGCCAGCAGCTCCCGATCGAGAGGAGTCAATAGCAATCAGCCCCAGCATTTT. Protein sequence: CASSSRSRGVNSNQPQHF.

The chain is built from TRBV2 and TRBJ1-3, with 7 bases that match TRBD1. The germline V gene has CDR1 SNHLY and CDR2 FYNNEI. The length of the CDR3 is 17 residues. V was pared by 6 bases and J by 1 base, with 12 bases of the junction left unmatched. The CDR3 bases are TGTGCCAGCAGCCGACAGGGTCTAGCGTCTTCTGGAAACACCATATATTTT. This translates into CASSRQGLASSGNTIYF.

The chain links TRBV5-6 to TRBJ2-1; D gene uncertain. This CDR3 contains 14 residues. Trimming removed 4 bases at V and 5 bases at J, with 13 bases between. CDR1 is SGHDT, CDR2 YYEEEE, per germline. CDR3 nucleotides: TGTGCCAGCAGCAAGATCCCGACCAACAATGAGCAGTTCTTC. Its protein is CASSKIPTNNEQFF.

The chain joins TRBV9 to TRBJ2-4, with 14 bases that match TRBD2. V dropped 3 bases and J dropped 1; count of bases not matched to a gene: 9. The CDR3 runs 19 residues. Germline lookup yields CDR1 SGDLS and CDR2 YYNGEE. In nucleotides, the CDR3 is TGTGCCAGCAGCGAAGCCGGGACTAGCGGGAGCTCGGCCAAAAACATTCAGTACTTC. Its translation is CASSEAGTSGSSAKNIQYF.